This T cell receptor (beta chain) was identified in a study of OX40 agonist ivuxolimab in advanced cancers. Study-wide results and limits: It was not determined which antigens were specifically recognized by the peripheral T cells that had undergone clonal expansion.

Note on this clone: Its antigen is not identified.

Sequencing used immunoSEQ multiplex PCR; TCRdb keeps in-frame clones, though not all of them. The table records about 62,000 clones, over 75% of them present only once. The CDR3 loop spans 16 amino acids. The ends were cut back, 3 bases at V and 8 bases at J, with 22 bases in the middle. Per the germline V gene, CDR1 is MDHEN and CDR2 is SYDVKM. The chain couples TRBV28 to TRBJ1-2, with D possibly TRBD1 on 5 matching bases. This TCR was recovered from an adult with an advanced solid tumor such as melanoma, head and neck, liver or kidney cancer. The specimen was CD4+ or CD8+ T cells sorted from blood, collected in a trial of the OX40 agonist ivuxolimab. This CDR3 is CASSFPSQPGSSGYTF. DNA of the CDR3: TGTGCCAGCAGTTTCCCCTCACAACCAGGGAGTTCGGGCTACACCTTC.